Below, 3 T cell receptor beta chains from the same sample are listed, as sequenced in a study of shared clonotypes between healthy human individuals. The repertoire was sequenced with immunoSEQ multiplex PCR; TCRdb's copy has only in-frame clones and lacks some. Counted here are about 560,000 clones, 70% to 80% occurring once; the ten biggest clones make up around 12%. The specimen sequenced was PBMCs. All receptors come from a woman aged 40 to 49 in good health. Some clones in this sample may be carry-over from other donors' samples.

This clone was seen many times. Other DNA sequences in this sample translate to the same CDR3. This chain's CDR3 is CASSQAAVGGYEQYF. CDR3 nucleotides: TGCGCCAGCAGCCAAGCGGCCGTAGGCGGCTACGAGCAGTACTTC. The V call is TRBV4-1, the J call TRBJ2-7, with unresolved D. From germline, CDR1 is MGHRA and CDR2 YSYEKL. The CDR3 contains 15 residues. V lost 1 base to trimming and J lost 3 bases, with 13 bases between them.

V gene TRBV5-6 combines with J gene TRBJ2-3; D could derive from TRBD1 or TRBD2 (6 bases each). The V end was cut by 4 bases, the J end by 15 bases, with 18 bases between. The CDR3 is 12 residues long. Germline assignment: CDR1 SGHDT and CDR2 YYEEEE. The CDR3: CASSRSGALFYF. The CDR3 DNA follows: TGTGCCAGCAGCCGCTCGGGGGCATTGTTCTATTTT.

Here the CDR3 reads CASSVEGLSDTQYF. The CDR3 DNA reads as TGTGCCAGCAGCGTAGAGGGACTTTCAGATACGCAGTATTTT. The V and J genes are TRBV9 and TRBJ2-3; D is perhaps TRBD2 (6 bases). Germline V CDR1 and CDR2: SGDLS, YYNGEE. This CDR3 is 14 amino acids long. Trimming cost V 0 bases and J 4 bases, with 9 bases left between them.